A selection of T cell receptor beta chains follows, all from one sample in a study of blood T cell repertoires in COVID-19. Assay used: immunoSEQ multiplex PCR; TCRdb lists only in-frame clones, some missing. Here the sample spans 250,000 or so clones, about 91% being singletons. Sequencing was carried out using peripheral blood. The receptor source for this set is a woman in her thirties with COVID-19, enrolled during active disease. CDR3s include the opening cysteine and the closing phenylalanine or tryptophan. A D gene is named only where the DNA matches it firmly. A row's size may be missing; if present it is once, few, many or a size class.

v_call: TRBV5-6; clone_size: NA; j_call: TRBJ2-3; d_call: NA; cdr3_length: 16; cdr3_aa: CASSLAAASTTDTQYF; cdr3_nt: TGTGCCAGCAGCTTGGCAGCGGCTAGCACCACCGATACGCAGTATTTT
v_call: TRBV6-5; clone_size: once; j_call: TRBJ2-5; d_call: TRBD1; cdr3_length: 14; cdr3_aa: CASRSTGWQETQYF; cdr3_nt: TGTGCCAGCAGATCGACAGGGTGGCAAGAGACCCAGTACTTC
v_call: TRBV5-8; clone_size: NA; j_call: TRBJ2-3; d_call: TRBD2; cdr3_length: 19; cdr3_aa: CASSLRRLGLAWGTDTQYF; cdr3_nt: TGTGCCAGCAGCTTGAGGCGCTTGGGACTAGCGTGGGGCACAGATACGCAGTATTTT
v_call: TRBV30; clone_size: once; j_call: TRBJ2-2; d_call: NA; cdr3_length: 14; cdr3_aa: CAGKGGPYTGELFF; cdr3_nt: TGTGCCGGGAAAGGAGGGCCCTACACCGGGGAGCTGTTTTTT
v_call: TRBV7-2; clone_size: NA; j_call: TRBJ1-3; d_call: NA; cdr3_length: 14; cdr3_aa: CASTLIGVGNTIYF; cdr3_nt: TGTGCCAGCACCTTGATAGGGGTTGGAAACACCATATATTTT
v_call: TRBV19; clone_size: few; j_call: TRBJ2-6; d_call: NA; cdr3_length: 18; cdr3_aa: CASSIDRGHRSGANVLTF; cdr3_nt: TGTGCCAGTAGTATAGATCGGGGACACCGTTCTGGGGCCAACGTCCTGACTTTC
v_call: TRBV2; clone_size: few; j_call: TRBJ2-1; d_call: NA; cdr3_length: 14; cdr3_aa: CASCQAGLGNEQFF; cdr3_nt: TGTGCCAGCTGCCAGGCGGGGTTGGGGAATGAGCAGTTCTTC
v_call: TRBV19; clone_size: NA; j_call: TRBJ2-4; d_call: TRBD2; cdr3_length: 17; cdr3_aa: CASSIGGLAVAKNIQYF; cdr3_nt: TGTGCCAGTAGTATAGGAGGACTAGCGGTAGCCAAAAACATTCAGTACTTC
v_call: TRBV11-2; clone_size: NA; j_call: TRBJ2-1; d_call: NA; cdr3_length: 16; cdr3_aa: CASSSYRGRHYNEQFF; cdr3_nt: TGTGCCAGCAGTTCGTATCGGGGTCGACACTACAATGAGCAGTTCTTC
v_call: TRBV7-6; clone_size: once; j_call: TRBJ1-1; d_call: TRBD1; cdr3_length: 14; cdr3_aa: CASSSQGGVTEAFF; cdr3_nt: TGTGCCAGCAGCTCACAGGGGGGGGTGACTGAAGCTTTCTTT
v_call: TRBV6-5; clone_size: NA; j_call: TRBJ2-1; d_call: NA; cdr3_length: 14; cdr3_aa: CASSYGRRNNEQFF; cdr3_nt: TGTGCCAGCAGTTACGGGAGGAGAAACAATGAGCAGTTCTTC
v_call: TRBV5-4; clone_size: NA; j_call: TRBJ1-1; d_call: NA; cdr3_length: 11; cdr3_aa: CASSRDLEAFF; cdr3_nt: TGTGCCAGCAGCCGGGACTTGGAAGCTTTCTTT
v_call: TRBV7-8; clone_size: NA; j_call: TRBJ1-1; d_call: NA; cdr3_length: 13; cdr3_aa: CASSSGRRTEAFF; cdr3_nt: TGTGCCAGCAGCTCCGGGAGGAGGACTGAAGCTTTCTTT
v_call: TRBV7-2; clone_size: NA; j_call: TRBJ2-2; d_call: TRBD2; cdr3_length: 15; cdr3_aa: CASSPSGRSGGELFF; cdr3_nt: TGTGCCAGCAGCCCCAGCGGGAGGAGCGGCGGGGAGCTGTTTTTT
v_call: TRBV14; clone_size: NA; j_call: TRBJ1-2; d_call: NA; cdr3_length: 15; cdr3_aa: CASSQTRGEGYGYTF; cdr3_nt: TGTGCCAGCAGCCAAACGCGGGGAGAGGGTTATGGCTACACCTTC
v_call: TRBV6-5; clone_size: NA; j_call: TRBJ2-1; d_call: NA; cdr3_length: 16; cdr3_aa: CASSYSTGTPYNEQFF; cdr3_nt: TGTGCCAGCAGTTACTCAACCGGGACTCCCTACAATGAGCAGTTCTTC
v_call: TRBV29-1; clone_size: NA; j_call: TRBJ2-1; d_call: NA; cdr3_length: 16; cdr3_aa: CSVEGGAGSSYNEQFF; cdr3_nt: TGCAGCGTTGAAGGGGGCGCCGGTAGCTCCTACAATGAGCAGTTCTTC
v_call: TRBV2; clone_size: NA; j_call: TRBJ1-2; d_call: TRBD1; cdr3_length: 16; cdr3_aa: CASSGAPTGVGDGYTF; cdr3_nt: TGTGCCAGCAGTGGAGCACCGACAGGGGTTGGGGATGGCTACACCTTC
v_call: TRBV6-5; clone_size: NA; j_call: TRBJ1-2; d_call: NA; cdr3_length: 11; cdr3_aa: CATTGLGGYTF; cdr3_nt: TGTGCCACCACGGGGTTGGGAGGCTACACCTTC
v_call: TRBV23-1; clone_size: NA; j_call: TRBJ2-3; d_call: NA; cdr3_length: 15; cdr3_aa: CASSRGGLLTDTQYF; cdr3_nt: TGCGCCAGCAGTCGCGGCGGCCTTCTCACAGATACGCAGTATTTT
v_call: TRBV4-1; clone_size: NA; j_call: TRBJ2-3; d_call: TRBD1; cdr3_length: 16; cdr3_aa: CASSQGTGTITDTQYF; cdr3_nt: TGCGCCAGCAGCCAAGGGACAGGGACCATCACAGATACGCAGTATTTT
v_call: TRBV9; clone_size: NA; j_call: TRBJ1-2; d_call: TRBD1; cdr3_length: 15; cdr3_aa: CASSVGGGGTVGYTF; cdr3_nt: TGTGCCAGCAGCGTAGGAGGTGGGGGGACAGTCGGCTACACCTTC
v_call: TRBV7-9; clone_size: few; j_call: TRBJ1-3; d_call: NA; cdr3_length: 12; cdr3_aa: CASRPTGNTIYF; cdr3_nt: TGTGCCAGCAGACCAACAGGGAACACCATATATTTT
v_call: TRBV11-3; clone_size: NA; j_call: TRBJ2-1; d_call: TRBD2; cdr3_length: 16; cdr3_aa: CASSSTGLAGFNEQFF; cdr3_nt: TGTGCCAGCAGCTCGACGGGACTAGCGGGGTTCAATGAGCAGTTCTTC
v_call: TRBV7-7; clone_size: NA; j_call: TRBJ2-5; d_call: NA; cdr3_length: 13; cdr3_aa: CASSLRAQETQYF; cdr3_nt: TGTGCTAGCAGCTTGAGGGCTCAAGAGACCCAGTACTTC
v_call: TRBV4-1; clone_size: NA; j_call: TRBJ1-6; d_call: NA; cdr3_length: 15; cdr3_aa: CASSQDGQLNSPLHF; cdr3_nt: TGCGCCAGCAGCCAAGATGGGCAGTTAAATTCACCCCTCCACTTT
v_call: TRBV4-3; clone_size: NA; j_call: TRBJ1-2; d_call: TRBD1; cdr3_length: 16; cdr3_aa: CASSQDNRGRDYGYTF; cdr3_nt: TGCGCCAGCAGCCAAGATAACAGGGGGCGCGACTATGGCTACACCTTC
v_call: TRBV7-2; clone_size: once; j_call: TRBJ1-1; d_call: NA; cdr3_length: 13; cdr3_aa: CASSSTPPIEAFF; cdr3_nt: TGTGCCAGCAGCTCCACTCCGCCCATTGAAGCTTTCTTT
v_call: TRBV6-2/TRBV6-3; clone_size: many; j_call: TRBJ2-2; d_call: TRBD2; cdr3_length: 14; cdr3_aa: CASRSVGGSGELFF; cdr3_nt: TGTGCCAGCCGTTCTGTCGGGGGGTCCGGGGAGCTGTTTTTT
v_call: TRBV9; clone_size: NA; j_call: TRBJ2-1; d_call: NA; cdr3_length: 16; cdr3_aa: CASSVEPSSSYNEQFF; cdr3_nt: TGTGCCAGCAGCGTAGAACCGAGTAGCTCCTACAATGAGCAGTTCTTC
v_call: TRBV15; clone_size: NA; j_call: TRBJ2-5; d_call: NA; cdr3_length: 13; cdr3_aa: CATSRDFGGSQYF; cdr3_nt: TGTGCCACCAGCAGAGATTTCGGGGGATCCCAGTACTTC
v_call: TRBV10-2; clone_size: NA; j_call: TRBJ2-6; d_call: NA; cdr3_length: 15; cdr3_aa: CASSDLASGANVLTF; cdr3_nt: TGCGCCAGCAGTGACTTAGCCTCTGGGGCCAACGTCCTGACTTTC
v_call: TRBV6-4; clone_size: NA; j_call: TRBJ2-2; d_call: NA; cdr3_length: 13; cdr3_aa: CASSAGNTGELFF; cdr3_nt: TGTGCCAGCAGTGCAGGGAACACCGGGGAGCTGTTTTTT
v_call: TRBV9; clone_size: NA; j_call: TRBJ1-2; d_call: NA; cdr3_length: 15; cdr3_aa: CASSAFEIGRGGYTF; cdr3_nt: TGTGCCAGCAGCGCCTTTGAGATCGGACGCGGGGGCTACACCTTC
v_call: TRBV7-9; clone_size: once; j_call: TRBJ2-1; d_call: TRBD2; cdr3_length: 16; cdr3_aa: CASSPMTSESYNEQFF; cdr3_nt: TGTGCCAGCAGCCCCATGACTAGCGAATCCTACAATGAGCAGTTCTTC
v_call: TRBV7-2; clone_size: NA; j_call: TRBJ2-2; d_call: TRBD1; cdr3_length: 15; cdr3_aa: CASTIGQGGAGELFF; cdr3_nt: TGTGCCAGCACAATTGGACAGGGGGGGGCCGGGGAGCTGTTTTTT